What follows describes a single T cell receptor beta chain. This clonotype was detected ten times or more. Its antigen is currently not known. There are no base qualities to consult, and no much larger clone falls within one base. The receptor library was made with RACE. Sequencing relied on a NextSeq 500. Library preparation attached unique molecular identifiers to individual cDNA molecules for quantitative, reproducible TCR counting. For every blood RNA sample, sequencing covered both the TCR alpha and TCR beta chains. As for the authors' bioinformatics: A median of about 87,000 TCRs per sample was observed, with a range of about 20,000 to 700,000. The Decombinator software suite was used to annotate V, J and CDR3 in the TCR reads. Every sample was subsampled to the same number of TCRs (28,000) for the PS versus PT1 abundance plots. TCRs were defined as expanded if absent before sensitization and observed at least eight times at the 2-week time point. Starting from the raw public reads, TCRdb applied fastp trimming at Q25, assembled clones with MiXCR and retained in-frame beta chains. Rows are combined by CDR3 protein, so each entry shows the most common genes and DNA. It is TCRdb's table, rather than the study itself, that gives the V and J calls and clone size. The sample table shows about 57,000 distinct CDR3 sequences, and 9.3% are seen once. The ten largest clones represent 13% of the sample.

The time point label, as the study defines it: patch test 1, 2 weeks after DPC sensitization. Read against the paper, the sample's treatment or condition label means: therapeutic diphenylcyclopropenone sensitization with weekly scalp DPC. At each patch-test visit, blood was drawn before the patch test was applied. Patients were eligible if aged 18 to 70, diagnosed with alopecia and judged suitable for DPC therapy, and pregnant patients were excluded. Total RNA was isolated from unfractionated whole blood collected in Tempus Blood RNA tubes. The sample originates from a study of human T cells and chemical hapten exposure (dated by TCRdb to the early 2020s). Regarding the research as a whole: For sensitization, 2% DPC in acetone was applied to a 2 cm by 2 cm area of upper inner arm skin. Approximately 28 alopecia patients provided blood for TCR sequencing at one to four time points (pre-sensitization, 2, 6 and 24 weeks). Throughout the study period of roughly 24 weeks, patients also received therapeutic DPC doses to the scalp every week. Patch testing was performed on the upper back with Finn chambers containing 0.01% DPC, and the patch tests were scored after 6 days according to International Contact Dermatitis Research Group standards. The patient cohort, mostly female, included alopecia areata with under or over 50% scalp involvement, alopecia totalis and alopecia universalis. The libraries were sequenced as a pool, and the TCR yield per sample differed mostly because of small variations in library volumes within the pool. Peripheral blood TCR repertoire changes were tracked in vivo in alopecia patients during primary and secondary sensitization to the hapten diphenylcyclopropenone (DPC). Blood samples were taken from patients before sensitization (week 0) and then at 2, 6 and about 24 weeks after DPC sensitization.

The paper's findings and limits, for the study overall: No change with DPC sensitization was found in the number of TCRs above 1 in 1000 frequency, and no evidence of global repertoire structure alterations was found. All patients had alopecia, a presumed autoimmune disease, so their immune response might differ from that of healthy individuals. The number of PT1 expanded TCRs positively correlated with patch test score, significant at thresholds 8, 16 and 32 but not 4. After repeated subsampling, the strength of the expansion versus patch-test correlation and the threshold at which it became significant changed. Expanded TCRs formed significantly more large CDR3 similarity clusters than pre-sensitization or healthy control sets, consistent with antigen-driven responses.

Source: whole blood, taken in connection with sensitization to the hapten diphenylcyclopropenone (DPC). This sequence was found in a woman aged 40 to 49 with alopecia areata. Some clones in this sample may be carry-over from other donors' samples.

This receptor has the CDR3 CASSRALGDTQYF. At the DNA level, the sequence is TGCGCCAGCAGCCGAGCTTTAGGAGATACGCAGTATTTT. The rearranged chain carries TRBV4-3 and TRBJ2-3; no confident D gene assignment can be made. Including cysteine and phenylalanine, the CDR3 has 13 amino acids. Only the CDR3 DNA is retained, 39 bases long and in frame from the first base. From a lookup of the germline V gene, CDR1 and CDR2 are LGHNA and YSLEER. Cut back by 4 bases and 5 bases, the V and J ends lie 10 bases apart.